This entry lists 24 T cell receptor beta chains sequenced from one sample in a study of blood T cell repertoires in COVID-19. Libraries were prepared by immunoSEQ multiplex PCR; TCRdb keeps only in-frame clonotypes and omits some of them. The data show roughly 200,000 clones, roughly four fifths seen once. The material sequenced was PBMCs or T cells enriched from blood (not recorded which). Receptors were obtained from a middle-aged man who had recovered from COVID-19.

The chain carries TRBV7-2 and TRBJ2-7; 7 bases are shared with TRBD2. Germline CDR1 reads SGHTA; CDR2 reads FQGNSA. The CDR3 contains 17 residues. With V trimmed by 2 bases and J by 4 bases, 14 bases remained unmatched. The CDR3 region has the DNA TGTGCCAGCAGCTTACAGGGCAGGGCGGGAGTATCATACGAGCAGTACTTC. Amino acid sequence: CASSLQGRAGVSYEQYF.

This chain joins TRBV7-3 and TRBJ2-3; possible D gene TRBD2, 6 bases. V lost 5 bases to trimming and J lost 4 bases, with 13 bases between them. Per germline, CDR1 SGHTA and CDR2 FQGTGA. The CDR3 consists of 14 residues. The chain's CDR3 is CASSARAGADTQYF. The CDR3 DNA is TGTGCCAGCAGCGCCCGAGCGGGTGCAGATACGCAGTATTTT.

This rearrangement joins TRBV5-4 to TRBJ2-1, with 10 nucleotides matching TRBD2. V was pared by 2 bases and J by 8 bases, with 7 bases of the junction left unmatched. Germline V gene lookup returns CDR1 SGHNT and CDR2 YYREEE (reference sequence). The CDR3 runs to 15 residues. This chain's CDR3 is CASSLGSGRNYEQFF. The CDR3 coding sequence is TGTGCCAGCAGCTTAGGTAGCGGGAGGAACTATGAGCAGTTCTTC.

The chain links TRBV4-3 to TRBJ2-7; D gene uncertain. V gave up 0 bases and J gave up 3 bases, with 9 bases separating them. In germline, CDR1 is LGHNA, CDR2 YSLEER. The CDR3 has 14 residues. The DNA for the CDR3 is TGCGCCAGCAGCCAAGATCCATCCAGCTACGAGCAGTACGTC. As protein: CASSQDPSSYEQYV.

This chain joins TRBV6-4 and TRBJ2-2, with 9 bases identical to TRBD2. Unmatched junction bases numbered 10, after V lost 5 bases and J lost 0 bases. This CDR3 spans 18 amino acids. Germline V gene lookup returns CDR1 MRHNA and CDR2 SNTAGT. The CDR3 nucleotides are TGTGCCAGCAGTCCCGATGGGACTAGCACATCGAACACCGGGGAGCTGTTTTTT. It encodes CASSPDGTSTSNTGELFF.

Here the CDR3 DNA reads TGCGCCAGCTGCCGGGGAGGGGGTAACTATGGCTACACCTTC. It translates to CASCRGGGNYGYTF. The chain is built from TRBV4-3 and TRBJ1-2; a weak D match, TRBD1 (6 bases). Germline CDR1 LGHNA, CDR2 YSLEER. The CDR3 contains 14 residues. Between the trimmed V and J ends, which lost 8 bases and 1 base, there was a span of 14 bases.

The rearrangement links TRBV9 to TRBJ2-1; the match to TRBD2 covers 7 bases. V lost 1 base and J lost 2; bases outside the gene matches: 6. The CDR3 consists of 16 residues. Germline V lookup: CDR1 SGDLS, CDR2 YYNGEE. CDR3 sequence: CASSVRGSSAYNEQFF. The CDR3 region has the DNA TGTGCCAGCAGCGTACGCGGGAGTTCCGCCTACAATGAGCAGTTCTTC.

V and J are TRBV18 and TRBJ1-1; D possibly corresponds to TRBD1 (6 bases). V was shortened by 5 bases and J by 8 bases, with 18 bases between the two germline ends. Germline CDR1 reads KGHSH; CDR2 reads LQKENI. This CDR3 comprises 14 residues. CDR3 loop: CASSSWDKLIEAFF. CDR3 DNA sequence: TGTGCCAGCTCATCTTGGGACAAGCTCATCGAAGCTTTCTTT. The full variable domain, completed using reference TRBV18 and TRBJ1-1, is NAGVMQNPRHLVRRRGQEARLRCSPMKGHSHVYWYRQLPEEGLKFMVYLQKENIIDESGMPKERFSAEFPKEGPSILRIQQVVRGDSAAYFCASSSWDKLIEAFFGQGTRLTVV.

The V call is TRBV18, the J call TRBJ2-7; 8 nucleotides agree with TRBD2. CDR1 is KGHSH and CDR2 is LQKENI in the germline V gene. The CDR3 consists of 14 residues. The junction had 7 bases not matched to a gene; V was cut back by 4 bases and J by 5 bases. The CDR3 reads CASSLLAGGDEQYF. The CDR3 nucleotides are TGTGCCAGCTCACTCCTCGCGGGAGGTGACGAGCAGTACTTC.

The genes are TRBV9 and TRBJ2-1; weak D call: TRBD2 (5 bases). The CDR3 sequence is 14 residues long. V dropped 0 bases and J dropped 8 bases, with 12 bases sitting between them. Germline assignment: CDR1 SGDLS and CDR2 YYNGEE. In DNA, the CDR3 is TGTGCCAGCAGCGTAGGGGTTAGCGATCATGAGCAGTTCTTC. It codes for CASSVGVSDHEQFF. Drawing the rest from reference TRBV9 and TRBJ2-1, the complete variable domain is DSGVTQTPKHLITATGQRVTLRCSPRSGDLSVYWYQQSLDQGLQFLIQYYNGEERAKGNILERFSAQQFPDLHSELNLSSLELGDSALYFCASSVGVSDHEQFFGPGTRLTVL.

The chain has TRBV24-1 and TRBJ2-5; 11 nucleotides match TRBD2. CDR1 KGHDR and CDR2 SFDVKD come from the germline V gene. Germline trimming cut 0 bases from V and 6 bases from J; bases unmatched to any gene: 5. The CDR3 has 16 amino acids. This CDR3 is CATSDLGASGRKTQYF. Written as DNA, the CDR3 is TGTGCCACCAGTGATTTGGGGGCTAGCGGGAGGAAGACCCAGTACTTC.

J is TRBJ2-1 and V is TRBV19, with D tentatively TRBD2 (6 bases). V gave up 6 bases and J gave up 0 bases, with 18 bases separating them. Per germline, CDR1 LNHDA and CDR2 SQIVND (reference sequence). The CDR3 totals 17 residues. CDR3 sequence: CASSPRGSPVSYNEQFF. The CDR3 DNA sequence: TGTGCCAGTAGCCCCCGGGGGAGTCCGGTCTCCTACAATGAGCAGTTCTTC.

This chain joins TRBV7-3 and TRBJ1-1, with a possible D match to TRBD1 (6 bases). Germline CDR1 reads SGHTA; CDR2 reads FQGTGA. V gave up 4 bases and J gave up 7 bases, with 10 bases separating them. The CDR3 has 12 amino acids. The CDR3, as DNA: TGTGCCAGCAGCTCAAGGGGGGGTGAAGCTTTCTTT. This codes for CASSSRGGEAFF.

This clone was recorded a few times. CDR3 residues: CASSPGGLRSSYEQYV. The CDR3 DNA sequence: TGTGCCAGCTCACCTGGAGGGCTTAGGAGCTCCTACGAGCAGTACGTC. This sequence joins TRBV18 and TRBJ2-7, with TRBD2 as a possible D gene (6 bases). The germline V gene has CDR1 KGHSH and CDR2 LQKENI. CDR3 length equals 16 residues. V lost 3 bases and J lost 0, with 15 bases in between.

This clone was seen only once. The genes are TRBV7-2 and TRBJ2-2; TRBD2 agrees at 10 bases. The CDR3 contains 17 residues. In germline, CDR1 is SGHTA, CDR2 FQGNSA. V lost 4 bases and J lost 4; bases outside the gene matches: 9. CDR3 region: CASSSSRLAGVTGELFF. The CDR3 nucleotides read TGTGCCAGCAGCTCCTCTCGACTAGCGGGTGTCACCGGGGAGCTGTTTTTT.

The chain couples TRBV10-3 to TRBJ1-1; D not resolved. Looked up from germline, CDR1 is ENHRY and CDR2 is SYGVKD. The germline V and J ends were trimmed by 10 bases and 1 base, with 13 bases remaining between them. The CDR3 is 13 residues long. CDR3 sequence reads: CATLTATNTEAFF. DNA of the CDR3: TGTGCCACCCTAACAGCCACGAACACTGAAGCTTTCTTT.

The CDR3 protein is CASSDKMGQGAFF. The CDR3 DNA sequence: TGTGCCAGCAGTGATAAGATGGGGCAGGGAGCTTTCTTT. The rearrangement links TRBV2 to TRBJ1-1, with a possible D match to TRBD1 (5 bases). CDR3 size: 13 residues. The germline V gene has CDR1 SNHLY and CDR2 FYNNEI. Trimming took 3 bases from V and 10 from J, leaving 15 bases between them.

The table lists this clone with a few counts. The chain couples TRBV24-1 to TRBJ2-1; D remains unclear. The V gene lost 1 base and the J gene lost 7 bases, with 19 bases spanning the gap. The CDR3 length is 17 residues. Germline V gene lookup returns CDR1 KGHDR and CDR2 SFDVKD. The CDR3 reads CATSDFGGPFLENEQFF. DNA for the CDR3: TGTGCCACCAGTGATTTCGGCGGTCCGTTTCTGGAGAATGAGCAGTTCTTC.

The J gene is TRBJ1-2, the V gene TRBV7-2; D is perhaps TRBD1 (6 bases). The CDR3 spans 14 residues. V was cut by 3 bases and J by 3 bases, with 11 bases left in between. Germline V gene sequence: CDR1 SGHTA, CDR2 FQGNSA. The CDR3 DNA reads TGTGCCAGCAGCTTCGCAGGGGATTACTATGGCTACACCTTC. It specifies CASSFAGDYYGYTF. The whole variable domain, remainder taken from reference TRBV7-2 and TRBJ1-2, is GAGVSQSPSNKVTEKGKDVELRCDPISGHTALYWYRQSLGQGLEFLIYFQGNSAPDKSGLPSDRFSAERTGGSVSTLTIQRTQQEDSAVYLCASSFAGDYYGYTFGSGTRLTVV.

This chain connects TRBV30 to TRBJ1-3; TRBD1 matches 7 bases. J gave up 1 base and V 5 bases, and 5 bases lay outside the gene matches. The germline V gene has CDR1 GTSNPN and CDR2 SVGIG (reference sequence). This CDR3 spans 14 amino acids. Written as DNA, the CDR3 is TGTGCCTGGGCGACAGGGTCTTCTGGAAACACCATATATTTT. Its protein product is CAWATGSSGNTIYF.

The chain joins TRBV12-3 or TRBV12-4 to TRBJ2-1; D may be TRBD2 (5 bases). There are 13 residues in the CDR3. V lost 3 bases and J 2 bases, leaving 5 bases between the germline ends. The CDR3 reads CASSFGTYNEQFF. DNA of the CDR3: TGTGCCAGCAGTTTCGGGACCTACAATGAGCAGTTCTTC.

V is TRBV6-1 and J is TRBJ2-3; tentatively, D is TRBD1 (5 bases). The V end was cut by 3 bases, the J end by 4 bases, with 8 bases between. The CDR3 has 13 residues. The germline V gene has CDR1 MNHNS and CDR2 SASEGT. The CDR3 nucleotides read TGTGCCAGCAGTGACAGGGCGGCAGATACGCAGTATTTT. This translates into CASSDRAADTQYF.

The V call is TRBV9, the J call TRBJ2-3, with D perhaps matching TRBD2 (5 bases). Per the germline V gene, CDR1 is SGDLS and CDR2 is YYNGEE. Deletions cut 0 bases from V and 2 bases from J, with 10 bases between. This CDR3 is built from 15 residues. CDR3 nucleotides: TGTGCCAGCAGCGTAGCGGCGGGCCCCACAGATACGCAGTATTTT. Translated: CASSVAAGPTDTQYF.

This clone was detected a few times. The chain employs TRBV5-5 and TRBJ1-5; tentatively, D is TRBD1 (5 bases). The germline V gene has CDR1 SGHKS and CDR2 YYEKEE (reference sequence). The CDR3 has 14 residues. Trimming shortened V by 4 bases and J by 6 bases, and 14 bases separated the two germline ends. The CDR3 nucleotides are TGTGCCAGCAGCACCGGCGGGGGAAGTCAGCCCCAGCATTTT. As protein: CASSTGGGSQPQHF.